This TCR beta chain derives from a study of PD-L1 blockade in urothelial cancer. Per germline, CDR1 MNHNS and CDR2 SASEGT. The CDR3 extends over 17 amino acids. Germline trimming cut 4 bases from V and 3 bases from J; bases unmatched to any gene: 11. Only in-frame clones appear in the TCRdb table, and some are missing; sequencing was by immunoSEQ multiplex PCR. The sample includes approximately 100,000 clones, over 80% seen only once; the top ten take around 0.9%. The receptor comes from a woman of 80 years or more with urothelial cancer. Sequencing used PBMCs, obtained around atezolizumab (anti-PD-L1) treatment. The rearrangement links TRBV6-1 to TRBJ1-5, with 8 bases lining up with TRBD1. The CDR3 sequence is CASSGAPQGAINQPQHF. The CDR3 DNA reads TGTGCCAGCAGTGGGGCCCCCCAGGGGGCCATCAATCAGCCCCAGCATTTT.